This entry lists 28 T cell receptor beta chains sequenced from one sample in a study of blood T cells in healthy people across ages. The use of a sample-barcoded 5' primer and a J-beta primer mix characterized a second PCR of roughly 7 to 12 cycles. TCRdb used MiXCR to reprocess the 5' RACE reads, holding one entry per CDR3 protein. The profile shows about 800,000 distinct CDR3 sequences, 35% to 50% of them singletons. Sequenced: blood. These receptors all stem from a man older than 75 in good health.

The table lists this clonotype with a count of one. This sequence joins TRBV20-1 and TRBJ2-7; 7 nucleotides align to TRBD2. The CDR3 is 15 amino acids. J gave up 0 bases and V 0 bases, and 5 bases lay outside the gene matches. Germline CDR1 is DFQATT and CDR2 is SNEGSKA (reference sequence). The CDR3: CSARDLAESSYEQYF. The CDR3, as DNA: TGCAGTGCTAGAGATCTAGCGGAAAGCTCCTACGAGCAGTACTTC.

V usage is TRBV7-3 and J usage is TRBJ2-3, with D perhaps TRBD1 or TRBD2 (7 bases each). This CDR3 is 15 amino acids long. In germline, CDR1 is SGHTA, CDR2 FQGTGA. V was trimmed by 5 bases and J by 3 bases, leaving 15 bases between them. The CDR3 sequence is CASSNQGGGTDTQYF. The CDR3 region has the DNA TGTGCCAGCAGCAACCAGGGGGGGGGGACAGATACGCAGTATTTT.

The chain couples TRBV7-9 to TRBJ2-3, with D perhaps TRBD1 (5 bases). This CDR3 comprises 15 residues. Germline loops: CDR1 SEHNR, CDR2 FQNEAQ (reference sequence). Trimming took off 4 bases at V and 4 bases at J, with 15 bases between the two ends. CDR3 loop: CASSSQGSGPDTQYF. For the CDR3, the DNA is TGTGCCAGCAGCTCGCAGGGAAGTGGTCCAGATACGCAGTATTTT.

This chain joins TRBV7-3 and TRBJ2-5; no clear D gene. Germline V gene data show CDR1 as SGHTA and CDR2 as FQGTGA. Trimming stripped 7 bases from V and 11 bases from J, with 23 bases between. This CDR3 is 14 amino acids long. CDR3 nucleotides: TGTGCCAGCAAAAAAGGGCTAGAAGTTGATGAGCAGTACTTC. The encoded protein is CASKKGLEVDEQYF.

This clonotype was picked up a small number of times. The rearrangement joins TRBV25-1 to TRBJ2-3; 11 bases agree with TRBD2. The CDR3 length is 16 residues. Germline V gene sequence: CDR1 MGHDK, CDR2 SYGVNS. V shed 4 bases and J 5 bases; nucleotides not matched to a gene: 8. CDR3 DNA: TGTGCCAGCAGTGGAATTAGCGGGAGGGCCGTAGATACGCAGTATTTT. Encoded protein: CASSGISGRAVDTQYF.

The rearrangement uses TRBV2 and TRBJ2-3; D is unresolved. From germline, CDR1 is SNHLY and CDR2 FYNNEI. The CDR3 loop spans 14 amino acids. Trimming pared 8 bases from V and 1 base from J, leaving 13 bases between. The CDR3 loop reads CASLKSSGTDTQYF. The CDR3 DNA reads as TGTGCCAGCCTTAAATCCTCGGGCACAGATACGCAGTATTTT.

The chain carries TRBV11-2 and TRBJ2-2; TRBD2 is a possible D gene (5 bases). Between the trimmed V and J ends, which lost 10 bases and 3 bases, there was a span of 12 bases. This CDR3 region has 13 residues. Per the germline V gene, CDR1 is SGHAT and CDR2 is FQNNGV. CDR3 sequence: CATTLRDTGELFF. In nucleotides, the CDR3 is TGTGCCACCACCCTGAGGGACACCGGGGAGCTGTTTTTT.

This clonotype appeared a few times. This chain uses TRBV5-1 with TRBJ2-3; D uncertain. The V end was cut by 0 bases, the J end by 0 bases, with 11 bases between. CDR1 and CDR2 (germline): SGHRS, YFSETQ. This CDR3 contains 16 residues. This CDR3 reads CASSLAVALSTDTQYF. CDR3 bases: TGCGCCAGCAGCTTGGCGGTAGCTCTGAGCACAGATACGCAGTATTTT.

The chain combines TRBV25-1 with TRBJ2-4; D unclear. V lost 3 bases, J lost 1 base, and 7 bases lay in between. CDR3 length: 14 amino acids. CDR1 MGHDK and CDR2 SYGVNS come from the germline V gene. The CDR3 DNA reads TGTGCCAGCAGTGACAACGGGGCCAAAAACATTCAGTACTTC. Protein product: CASSDNGAKNIQYF.

The rearrangement joins TRBV13 to TRBJ2-7; D not certain. The DNA end is a closer match to TRBJ2-5, so the J assignment may be wrong. The length of the CDR3 is 12 residues. The germline CDR1 and CDR2 sequences are PRHDT and FYEKMQ (reference sequence). The CDR3 DNA is TGTGCCAGCAGCTCCCAGTTTGGGACCCAGTACTTC. Its protein is CASSSQFGTQYF.

This clonotype occurred a few times. The chain joins TRBV28 to TRBJ2-2; D might be TRBD2 (5 bases). This CDR3 is 14 amino acids long. Germline V gene data show CDR1 as MDHEN and CDR2 as SYDVKM. V was pared by 8 bases and J by 4 bases, with 14 bases between. The CDR3, as DNA: TGTGCCAGCGGAGGAGTTGCGGGCACCGGGGAGCTGTTTTTT. Protein sequence: CASGGVAGTGELFF.

V and J are TRBV5-6 and TRBJ2-7, with D unresolved. The germline V gene has CDR1 SGHDT and CDR2 YYEEEE. V lost 4 bases and J lost 1, with 12 bases in between. This CDR3 spans 14 amino acids. The CDR3 region is CASSRIEQSYEQYF. The CDR3 DNA reads TGTGCCAGCAGCCGGATTGAACAGTCCTACGAGCAGTACTTC. Drawing the rest from reference TRBV5-6 and TRBJ2-7, the complete variable domain is DAGVTQSPTHLIKTRGQQVTLRCSPKSGHDTVSWYQQALGQGPQFIFQYYEEEERQRGNFPDRFSGHQFPNYSSELNVNALLLGDSALYLCASSRIEQSYEQYFGPGTRLTVT.

A single count supports this clonotype. The junction and the germline gene differ at one end; a read error may be behind it. The V and J genes are TRBV12-3 or TRBV12-4 and TRBJ2-1, with TRBD1 identical over 11 bases. This CDR3 has 17 residues. The CDR3 DNA reads TGTGCCGGCAGTTTAATTCCAACCGGGACAGGGGGCAATGAGCAGTTCTTC. Its translation: CAGSLIPTGTGGNEQFF.

Comment on this clonotype: Given a much more abundant clone one base away, this may be a read error. CDR3 DNA: TGCGGCGTTGAGGCTAGCGCGTCCTACGAGCAGTACTTC. Translating it yields CGVEASASYEQYF. The chain joins TRBV29-1 to TRBJ2-4; weak D call: TRBD2 (6 bases). The J call may be mistaken, given a closer DNA end match to TRBJ2-7. The CDR3 spans 13 residues. Germline CDR1 is SQVTM and CDR2 is ANQGSEA.

There are a few counts of this clonotype. V and J are TRBV9 and TRBJ1-2, with D perhaps TRBD1 (5 bases). The V and J ends lost 0 bases and 4 bases respectively, with 22 bases between them. CDR3 length: 18 amino acids. Germline loops: CDR1 SGDLS, CDR2 YYNGEE. The CDR3 sequence: CASSVGRGGVFSSYGYTF. The CDR3 DNA reads as TGTGCCAGCAGCGTAGGAAGGGGCGGCGTATTCAGCAGCTATGGCTACACCTTC.

The CDR3: CASSRGPIREQFF. The CDR3 DNA is TGTGCCAGCAGCCGTGGGCCGATCCGTGAGCAGTTCTTC. V usage is TRBV11-3 and J usage is TRBJ2-1, with D unresolved. The germline V gene encodes CDR1 SGHNT and CDR2 YENEEA. This CDR3 is 13 amino acids long. V dropped 5 bases and J dropped 9 bases, with 14 bases sitting between them. Drawing the rest from reference TRBV11-3 and TRBJ2-1, the complete variable domain is EAGVVQSPRYKIIEKKQPVAFWCNPISGHNTLYWYLQNLGQGPELLIRYENEEAVDDSQLPKDRFSAERLKGVDSTLKIQPAELGDSAVYLCASSRGPIREQFFGPGTRLTVL.

The chain links TRBV27 to TRBJ1-2; 8 nucleotides agree with TRBD1. The CDR3 totals 14 residues. Germline V gives CDR1 MNHEY, CDR2 SMNVEV (reference sequence). V lost 8 bases and J lost 5; bases outside the gene matches: 10. The CDR3 reads CASAREGQVYGYTF. CDR3 nucleotides: TGTGCCAGCGCAAGGGAGGGACAGGTGTATGGCTACACCTTC.

This chain links TRBV6-1 with TRBJ2-7; 8 bases line up with TRBD1. This CDR3 region has 15 residues. Per germline, CDR1 MNHNS and CDR2 SASEGT. Unmatched junction bases numbered 10, after V lost 2 bases and J lost 7 bases. The CDR3 reads CASSELGRNRGEQYF. The CDR3 DNA is TGTGCCAGCAGTGAACTAGGACGAAACAGGGGGGAGCAGTACTTC.

CDR3 DNA sequence: TGTGCCAGCAGCGAACCCCAAGGACAGCTTAATTCACCCCTCCACTTT. As protein: CASSEPQGQLNSPLHF. The V gene is TRBV21-1, the J gene TRBJ1-6; TRBD1, the D gene given by the table, was not confirmed from the DNA. TRBV21-1 corresponds to a pseudogene. The CDR3 has 16 residues.

As for this clonotype: This sequence may be a read error, since a much larger clone differs from it by one base. The V call is TRBV6-5, the J call TRBJ2-5; D is possibly TRBD1 or TRBD2 (6 bases each). In germline, CDR1 is MNHEY, CDR2 SVGAGI. The CDR3 is 15 residues long. Written as DNA, the CDR3 is TGTGCCTGCAGTTACTCACGGGGGCTGGGGGAGACCCAGTACTTC. It codes for CACSYSRGLGETQYF.

This clonotype was counted between two and nine times. V and J are TRBV7-2 and TRBJ2-5; perhaps TRBD2 as D (5 bases). Per germline, CDR1 SGHTA and CDR2 FQGNSA. The CDR3 spans 14 residues. Trimming left V 5 bases short and J 5 bases short, with 15 bases between. In nucleotides, the CDR3 is TGTGCCAGCAGCAGGAGTGAGGGTTGGGAGACCCAGTACTTC. Encoded protein: CASSRSEGWETQYF.

This sequence joins TRBV4-2 and TRBJ2-1; 11 positions match TRBD2. After removal of 2 bases from V and 0 bases from J, the junction contained 12 bases not matched to a gene. CDR3 length: 20 residues. Per germline, CDR1 LGHNA and CDR2 YNFKEQ. CDR3 coding DNA: TGTGCCAGCAGCCAACCAACTCGGACTAGCGGGTCTAGCTCCTACAATGAGCAGTTCTTC. It yields the protein CASSQPTRTSGSSSYNEQFF.

This clonotype was counted a few times. V and J are TRBV6-2 or TRBV6-3 and TRBJ2-4; D remains ambiguous. TRBJ2-7 explains the end of the DNA better; the J call may be wrong. From germline, CDR1 is MNHEY and CDR2 SVGEGT. The CDR3 has 12 residues. The CDR3 DNA reads TGTGCCAGCAGGTATCTCGGTTACGAGCAGTACTTC. Its translation is CASRYLGYEQYF.

In regard to this clonotype: A much larger clone differs by one base, so this may be a read error. The chain employs TRBV12-3 or TRBV12-4 and TRBJ2-1; 10 bases fit TRBD1. The CDR3 contains 15 residues. DNA of the CDR3: TGTGCCAGCAGTGAGGGACAGGGGACGTACAGTGAGCAGTTCTTC. The encoded protein is CASSEGQGTYSEQFF.

The chain uses TRBV24-1 and TRBJ2-1, with 7 nucleotides matching TRBD2. Germline loops: CDR1 KGHDR, CDR2 SFDVKD. This CDR3 is 15 amino acids long. The junction had 8 bases not matched to a gene; V was cut back by 5 bases and J by 5 bases. The DNA of the CDR3 is TGTGCCACCAGTGGTCCCCCACTAGCGAACAATGAGCAGTTCTTC. Residues: CATSGPPLANNEQFF.

The chain combines TRBV2 with TRBJ2-7; the D gene is possibly TRBD1 (6 bases). Germline assignment: CDR1 SNHLY and CDR2 FYNNEI. Trimming stripped 4 bases from V and 0 bases from J, with 13 bases between. The length of the CDR3 is 15 residues. CDR3 residues: CASSVDRFSSYEQYF. The CDR3 nucleotides are TGTGCCAGCAGTGTTGACAGGTTCAGCTCCTACGAGCAGTACTTC.

This clonotype was observed at least ten times. This chain links TRBV12-3 or TRBV12-4 with TRBJ1-2, with 7 nucleotides matching TRBD1. Germline trimming cut 4 bases from V and 8 bases from J; bases unmatched to any gene: 10. The CDR3 contains 14 residues. The CDR3 reads CASSSDRPWRGYTF. The CDR3 bases are TGTGCCAGCAGTTCGGACAGGCCCTGGAGGGGCTACACCTTC.

The rearrangement links TRBV6-2 or TRBV6-3 to TRBJ2-5, with TRBD1 matching over 8 bases. CDR1 MNHEY and CDR2 SVGEGT come from the germline V gene. The CDR3 consists of 19 residues. Trimming removed 7 bases from V and 5 bases from J; junction bases left unmatched: 24. The CDR3 here is CASTPSSAWGDRMSETQYF. CDR3 DNA sequence: TGTGCCAGCACCCCGAGTAGCGCATGGGGGGACAGGATGTCGGAGACCCAGTACTTC.